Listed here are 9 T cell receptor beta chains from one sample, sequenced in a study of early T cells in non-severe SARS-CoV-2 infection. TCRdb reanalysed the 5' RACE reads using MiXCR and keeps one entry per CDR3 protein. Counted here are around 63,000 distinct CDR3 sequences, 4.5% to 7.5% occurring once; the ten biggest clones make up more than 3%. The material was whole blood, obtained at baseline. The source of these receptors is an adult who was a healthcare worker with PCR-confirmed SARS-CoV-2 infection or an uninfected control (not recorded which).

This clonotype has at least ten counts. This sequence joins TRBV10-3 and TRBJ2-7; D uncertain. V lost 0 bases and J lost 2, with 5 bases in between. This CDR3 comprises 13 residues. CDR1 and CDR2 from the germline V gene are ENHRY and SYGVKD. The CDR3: CAISESATYEQYF. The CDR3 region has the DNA TGTGCCATCAGTGAGTCTGCCACCTACGAGCAGTACTTC.

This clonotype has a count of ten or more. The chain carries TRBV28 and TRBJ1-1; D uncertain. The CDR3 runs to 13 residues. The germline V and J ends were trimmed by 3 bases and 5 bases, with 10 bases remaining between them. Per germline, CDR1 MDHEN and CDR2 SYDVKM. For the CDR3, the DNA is TGTGCCAGCAGTTTGCCAGACGGGACTGAAGCTTTCTTT. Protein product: CASSLPDGTEAFF.

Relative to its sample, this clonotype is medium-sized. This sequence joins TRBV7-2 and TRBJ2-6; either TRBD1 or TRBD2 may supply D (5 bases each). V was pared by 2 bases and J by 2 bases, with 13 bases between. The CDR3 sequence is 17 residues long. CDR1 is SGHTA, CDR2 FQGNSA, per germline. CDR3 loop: CASSLSPLGAGANVLTF. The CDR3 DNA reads TGTGCCAGCAGCTTATCACCCTTGGGGGCTGGGGCCAACGTCCTGACTTTC.

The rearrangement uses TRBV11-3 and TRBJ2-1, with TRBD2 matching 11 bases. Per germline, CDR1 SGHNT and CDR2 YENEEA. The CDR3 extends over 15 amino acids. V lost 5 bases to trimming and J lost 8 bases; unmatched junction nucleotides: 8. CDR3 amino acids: CASSPGLAGPDEQFF. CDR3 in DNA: TGTGCCAGCAGCCCCGGACTAGCGGGTCCAGATGAGCAGTTCTTC.

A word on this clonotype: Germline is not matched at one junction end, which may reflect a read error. The CDR3 here is CVSSQGFSDGELFF. DNA of the CDR3: TGTGTCAGCAGCCAAGGCTTTTCGGACGGGGAGCTGTTTTTT. This chain uses TRBV4-2 with TRBJ2-2; no clear D. Germline CDR1 and CDR2: LGHNA and YNFKEQ. The CDR3 loop spans 14 amino acids.

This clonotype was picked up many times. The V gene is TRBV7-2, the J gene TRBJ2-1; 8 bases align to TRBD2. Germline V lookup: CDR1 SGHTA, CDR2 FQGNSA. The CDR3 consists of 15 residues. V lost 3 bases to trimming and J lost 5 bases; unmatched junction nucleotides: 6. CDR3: CASSFGTRSHNEQFF. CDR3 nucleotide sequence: TGTGCCAGCAGCTTCGGGACTAGGAGCCACAATGAGCAGTTCTTC.

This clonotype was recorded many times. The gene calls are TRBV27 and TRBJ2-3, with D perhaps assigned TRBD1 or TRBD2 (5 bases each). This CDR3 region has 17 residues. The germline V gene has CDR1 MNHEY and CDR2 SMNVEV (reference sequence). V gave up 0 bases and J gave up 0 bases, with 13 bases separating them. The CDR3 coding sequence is TGTGCCAGCAGTTTATCACTTCAGGGACCCAGCACAGATACGCAGTATTTT. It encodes CASSLSLQGPSTDTQYF.

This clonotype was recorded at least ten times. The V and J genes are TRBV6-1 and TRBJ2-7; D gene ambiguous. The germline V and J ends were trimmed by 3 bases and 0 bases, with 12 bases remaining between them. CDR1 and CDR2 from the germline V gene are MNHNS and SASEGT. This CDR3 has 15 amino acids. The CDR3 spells CASSDVSDLSYEQYF. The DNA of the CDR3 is TGTGCCAGCAGTGACGTTTCGGACCTCTCCTACGAGCAGTACTTC.

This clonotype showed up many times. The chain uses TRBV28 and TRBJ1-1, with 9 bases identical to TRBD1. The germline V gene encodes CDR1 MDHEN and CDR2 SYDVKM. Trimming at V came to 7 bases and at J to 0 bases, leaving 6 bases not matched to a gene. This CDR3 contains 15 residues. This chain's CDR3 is CASNGQGIMNTEAFF. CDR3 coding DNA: TGTGCCAGCAACGGACAGGGGATCATGAACACTGAAGCTTTCTTT.